These 4 T cell receptor beta chains came from one sample sequenced in a study of technical replicates of blood from a handful of donors. The protocol was immunoSEQ multiplex PCR, while the TCRdb copy is restricted to in-frame clones and leaves out a portion. This table has over 50,000 clones, about 87% appearing once. Source material: PBMCs. These receptors all stem from a human donor in good health. Some clones in this sample may be carry-over from other donors' samples.

This chain joins TRBV13 and TRBJ1-3; D perhaps matches TRBD1 (6 bases). Deletions cut 4 bases from V and 5 bases from J, with 9 bases between. Germline CDR1 reads PRHDT; CDR2 reads FYEKMQ (reference sequence). The CDR3 has 13 residues. CDR3 region: CASSSGQRNTIYF. For the CDR3, the DNA is TGTGCCAGCAGCTCTGGACAGAGAAACACCATATATTTT.

V is TRBV6-1 and J is TRBJ1-1; 7 bases line up with TRBD1. Germline CDR1 and CDR2: MNHNS and SASEGT. CDR3 length equals 15 residues. V shed 0 bases and J 5 bases; nucleotides not matched to a gene: 6. CDR3 sequence: CASSEADRVYTEAFF. CDR3 coding DNA: TGTGCCAGCAGTGAAGCAGACAGGGTTTATACTGAAGCTTTCTTT.

The V and J genes are TRBV4-1 and TRBJ2-2; D is unresolved. V was pared by 5 bases and J by 7 bases, with 5 bases between. CDR1 and CDR2 from the germline V gene are MGHRA and YSYEKL. The CDR3 sequence is 11 residues long. CDR3 loop: CASSFHGELFF. CDR3 bases: TGCGCCAGCAGCTTCCACGGGGAGCTGTTTTTT.

The rearrangement links TRBV7-2 to TRBJ2-3, with D tentatively TRBD2 (6 bases). The V end lost 7 bases, the J end lost 2 bases, and 28 bases lay between the germline ends. The CDR3 runs to 19 residues. Looked up from germline, CDR1 is SGHTA and CDR2 is FQGNSA. DNA of the CDR3: TGTGCCAGCATCCGGAGGGGCAGGGTTACCCCTTGGTCCACAGATACGCAGTATTTT. Amino acid sequence: CASIRRGRVTPWSTDTQYF.